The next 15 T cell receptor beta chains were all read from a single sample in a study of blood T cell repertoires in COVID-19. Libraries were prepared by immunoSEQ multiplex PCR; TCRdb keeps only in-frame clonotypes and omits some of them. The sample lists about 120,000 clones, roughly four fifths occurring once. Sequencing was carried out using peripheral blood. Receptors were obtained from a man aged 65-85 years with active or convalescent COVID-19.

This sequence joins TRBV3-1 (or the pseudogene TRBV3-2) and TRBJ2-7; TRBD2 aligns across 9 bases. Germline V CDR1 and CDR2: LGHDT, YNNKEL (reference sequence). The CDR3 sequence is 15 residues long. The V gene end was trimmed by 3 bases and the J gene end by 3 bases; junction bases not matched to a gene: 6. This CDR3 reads CASSHEGLAGYEQYF. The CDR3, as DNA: TGTGCCAGCAGCCATGAGGGACTAGCCGGCTACGAGCAGTACTTC.

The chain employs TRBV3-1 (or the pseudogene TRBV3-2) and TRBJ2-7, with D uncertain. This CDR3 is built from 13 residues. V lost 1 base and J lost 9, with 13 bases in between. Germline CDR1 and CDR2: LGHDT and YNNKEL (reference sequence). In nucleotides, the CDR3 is TGTGCCAGCAGCCAAGCCGAGATCACGAGGCAGTACTTC. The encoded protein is CASSQAEITRQYF.

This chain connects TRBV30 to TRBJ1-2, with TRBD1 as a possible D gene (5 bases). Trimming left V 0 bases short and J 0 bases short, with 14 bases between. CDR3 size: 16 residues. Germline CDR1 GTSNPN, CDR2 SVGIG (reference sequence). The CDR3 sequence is CAWSVLPGHPNYGYTF. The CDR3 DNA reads TGTGCCTGGAGTGTACTCCCAGGACATCCTAACTATGGCTACACCTTC.

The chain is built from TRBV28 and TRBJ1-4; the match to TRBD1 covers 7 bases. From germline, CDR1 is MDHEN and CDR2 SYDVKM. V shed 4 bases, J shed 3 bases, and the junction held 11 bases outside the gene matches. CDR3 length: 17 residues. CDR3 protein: CASSSYAGQGANEKLFF. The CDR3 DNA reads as TGTGCCAGCAGTTCCTACGCAGGCCAGGGGGCTAATGAAAAACTGTTTTTT.

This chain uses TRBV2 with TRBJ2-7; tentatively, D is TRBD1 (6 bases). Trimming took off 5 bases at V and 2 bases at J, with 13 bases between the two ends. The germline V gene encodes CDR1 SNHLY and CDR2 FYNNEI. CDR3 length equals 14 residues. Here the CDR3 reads CASSSSGAPYEQYF. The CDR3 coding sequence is TGTGCCAGCAGTTCCTCAGGGGCTCCCTACGAGCAGTACTTC. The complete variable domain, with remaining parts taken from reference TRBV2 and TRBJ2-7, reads EPEVTQTPSHQVTQMGQEVILRCVPISNHLYFYWYRQILGQKVEFLVSFYNNEISEKSEIFDDQFSVERPDGSNFTLKIRSTKLEDSAMYFCASSSSGAPYEQYFGPGTRLTVT.

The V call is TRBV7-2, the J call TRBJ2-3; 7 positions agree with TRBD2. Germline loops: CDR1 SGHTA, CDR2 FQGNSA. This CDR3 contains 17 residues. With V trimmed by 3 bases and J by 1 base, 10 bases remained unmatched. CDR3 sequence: CASSFSSGAGGTDTQYF. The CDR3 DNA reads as TGTGCCAGCAGCTTTTCTTCTGGGGCGGGGGGCACAGATACGCAGTATTTT.

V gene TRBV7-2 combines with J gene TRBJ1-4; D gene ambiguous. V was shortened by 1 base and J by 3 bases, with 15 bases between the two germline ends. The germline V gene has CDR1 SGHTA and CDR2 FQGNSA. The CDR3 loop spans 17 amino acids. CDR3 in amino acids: CASSLGSVWGANEKLFF. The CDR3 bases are TGTGCCAGCAGCTTAGGTAGCGTGTGGGGAGCTAATGAAAAACTGTTTTTT.

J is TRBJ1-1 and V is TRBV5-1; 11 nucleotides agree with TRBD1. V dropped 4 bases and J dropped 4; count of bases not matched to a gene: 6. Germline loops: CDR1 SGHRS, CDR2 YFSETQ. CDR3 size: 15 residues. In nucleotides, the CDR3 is TGCGCCAGCAGCCTGGGGACAGGGGGGTCCACTGAAGCTTTCTTT. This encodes CASSLGTGGSTEAFF.

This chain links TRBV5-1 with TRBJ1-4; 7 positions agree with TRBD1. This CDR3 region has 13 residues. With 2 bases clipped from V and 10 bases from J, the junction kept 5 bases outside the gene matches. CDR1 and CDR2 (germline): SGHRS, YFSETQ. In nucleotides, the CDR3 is TGCGCCAGCAGCTTAAACAGGGGAGGAAAACTGTTTTTT. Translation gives CASSLNRGGKLFF.

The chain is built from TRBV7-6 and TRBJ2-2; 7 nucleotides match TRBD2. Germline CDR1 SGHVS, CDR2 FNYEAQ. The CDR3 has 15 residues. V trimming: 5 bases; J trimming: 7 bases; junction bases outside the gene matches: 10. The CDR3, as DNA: TGTGCCAGCAGCATTAGCGGGCTAGCTGGCGGGGAGCTGTTTTTT. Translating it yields CASSISGLAGGELFF.

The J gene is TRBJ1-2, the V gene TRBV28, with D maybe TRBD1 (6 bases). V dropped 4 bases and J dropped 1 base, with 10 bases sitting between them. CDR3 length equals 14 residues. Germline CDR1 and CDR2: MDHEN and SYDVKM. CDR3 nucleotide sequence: TGTGCCAGCAGTTCAGGGGCCCTTAACTATGGCTACACCTTC. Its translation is CASSSGALNYGYTF.

The CDR3 region has the DNA TGCGCCAGCATGAAAGAGTCTAGCGTGCCGAGCGATGAGCAGTTCTTC. This gives the protein CASMKESSVPSDEQFF. This chain joins TRBV5-1 and TRBJ2-1; perhaps TRBD2 as D (6 bases). The CDR3 has 16 residues. V was trimmed by 6 bases and J by 8 bases, leaving 24 bases between them. CDR1 and CDR2 from the germline V gene are SGHRS and YFSETQ.

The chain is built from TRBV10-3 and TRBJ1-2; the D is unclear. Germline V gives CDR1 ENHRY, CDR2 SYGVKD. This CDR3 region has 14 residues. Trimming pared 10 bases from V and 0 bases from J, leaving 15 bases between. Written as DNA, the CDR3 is TGTGCCACCGCAACGGGGATCACTAACTATGGCTACACCTTC. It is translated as CATATGITNYGYTF.

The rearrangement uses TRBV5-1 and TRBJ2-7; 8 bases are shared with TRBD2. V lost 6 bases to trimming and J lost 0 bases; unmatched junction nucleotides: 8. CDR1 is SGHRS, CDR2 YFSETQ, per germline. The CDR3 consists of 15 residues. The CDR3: CASKTGGTSSYEQYF. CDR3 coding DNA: TGCGCCAGCAAAACCGGCGGGACTAGCTCCTACGAGCAGTACTTC.

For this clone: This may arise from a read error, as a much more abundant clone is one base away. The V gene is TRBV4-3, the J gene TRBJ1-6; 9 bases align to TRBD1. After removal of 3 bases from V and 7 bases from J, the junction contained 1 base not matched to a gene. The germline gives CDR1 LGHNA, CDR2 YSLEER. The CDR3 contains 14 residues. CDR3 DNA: TGCGCCAGCAGCCAGACAGGGGGGAATTCACCCCTCCACTTT. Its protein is CASSQTGGNSPLHF.